One T cell receptor beta chain is described in this entry. Its antigen is not known. One heparinised draw of blood, averaging roughly 120 mL, came from each donor. The CDR3 runs to 13 residues. V lost 6 bases and J lost 3, with 9 bases in between. CDR1 MDHEN and CDR2 SYDVKM come from the germline V gene. The data stem from a study of beta chain features in type 1 diabetes. The study's findings and limits: A pattern of fewer insertions and more deletions at VDJ junctions was seen in type 1 diabetes patients. In the patient group, naive, central memory and Treg TCRB repertoires seemed more alike than in the healthy donor group. A moderate, significant TCRB CDR3 shortening appeared in type 1 diabetes across four CD4+ subsets. The analysis here could not establish whether HLA type shapes TCRB rearrangement.

Investigators reverse transcribed all isolated RNA, so they sequenced expressed TCRB transcripts. Assay: immunoSEQ multiplex PCR; the TCRdb copy retains only in-frame clones and omits some. The top ten clones hold about 0.01% of a sample with 330,000 or so clones, roughly 12% of them seen once. The rearrangement joins TRBV28 to TRBJ1-5; possibly TRBD1 for D (6 bases). The receptor was derived from a woman aged 18 to 35 with type 1 diabetes. The sequenced material came from naive CD4+ T cells from blood. The CDR3: CASRPGDNQPQHF. DNA of the CDR3: TGTGCCAGCAGGCCAGGGGACAATCAGCCCCAGCATTTT.